This T cell receptor beta chain stems from a study of metastatic and nonmetastatic thyroid tumors. Study summary: Across peripheral blood and tumor or nodule tissue samples taken from malignant and benign thyroid patients, the repertoires were compared with one another.

Patients had received no treatment of any kind before thyroid surgery. This clone was detected ten times or more. Other nucleotide sequences from this sample produce the same CDR3. From the PCR reads, TCRdb re-called clones with MiXCR. The sample has about 53,000 clones, approximately 22% seen once. The CDR3 extends over 17 amino acids. Trimming pared 4 bases from V and 1 base from J, leaving 20 bases between. Germline V gene sequence: CDR1 SGHRS, CDR2 YFSETQ. Sequenced input: blood. This sequence originates from a female donor with papillary thyroid cancer or a benign thyroid nodule (not recorded which). Some clones in this sample may be carry-over from other donors' samples. The chain carries TRBV5-1 and TRBJ2-5, with a weak D call TRBD1 (7 bases). This chain's CDR3 is CASSPRRGRDFQETQYF. The CDR3 DNA follows: TGCGCCAGCAGCCCACGGAGGGGGCGAGACTTCCAAGAGACCCAGTACTTC.